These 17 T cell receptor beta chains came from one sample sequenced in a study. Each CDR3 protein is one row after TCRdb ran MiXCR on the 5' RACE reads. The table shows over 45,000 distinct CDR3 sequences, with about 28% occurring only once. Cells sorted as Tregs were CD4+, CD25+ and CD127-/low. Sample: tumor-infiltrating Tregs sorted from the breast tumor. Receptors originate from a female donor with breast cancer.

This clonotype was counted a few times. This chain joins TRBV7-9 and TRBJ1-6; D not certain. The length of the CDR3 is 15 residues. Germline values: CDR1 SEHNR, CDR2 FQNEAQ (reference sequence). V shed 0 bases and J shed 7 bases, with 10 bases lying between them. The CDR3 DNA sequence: TGTGCCAGCAGCTTAGCGCCGGCAGAAAATTCACCCCTCCACTTT. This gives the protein CASSLAPAENSPLHF.

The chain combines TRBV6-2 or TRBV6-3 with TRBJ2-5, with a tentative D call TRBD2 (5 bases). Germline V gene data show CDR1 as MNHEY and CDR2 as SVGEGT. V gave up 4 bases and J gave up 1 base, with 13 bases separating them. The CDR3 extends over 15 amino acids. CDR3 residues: CASSWPGVGQETQYF. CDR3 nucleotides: TGTGCCAGCAGTTGGCCCGGGGTTGGCCAAGAGACCCAGTACTTC.

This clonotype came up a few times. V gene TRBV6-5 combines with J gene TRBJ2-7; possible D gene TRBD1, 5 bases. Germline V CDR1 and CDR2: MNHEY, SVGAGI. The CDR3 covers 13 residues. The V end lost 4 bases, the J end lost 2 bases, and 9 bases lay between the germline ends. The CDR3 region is CASSSTEAYEQYF. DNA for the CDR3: TGTGCCAGCAGTTCGACAGAAGCCTACGAGCAGTACTTC.

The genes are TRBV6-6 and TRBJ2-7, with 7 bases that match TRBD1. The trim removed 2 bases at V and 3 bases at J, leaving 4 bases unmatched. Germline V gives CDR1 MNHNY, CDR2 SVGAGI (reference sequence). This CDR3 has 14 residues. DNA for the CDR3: TGTGCCAGCAGTTACGACAGGGTGCGCTACGAGCAGTACTTC. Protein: CASSYDRVRYEQYF.

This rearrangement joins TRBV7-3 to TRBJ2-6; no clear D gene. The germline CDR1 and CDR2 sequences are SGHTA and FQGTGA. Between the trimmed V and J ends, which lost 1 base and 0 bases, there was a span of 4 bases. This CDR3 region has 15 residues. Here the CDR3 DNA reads TGTGCCAGCAGCTTAAGGAGCTCTGGGGCCAACGTCCTGACTTTC. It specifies CASSLRSSGANVLTF.

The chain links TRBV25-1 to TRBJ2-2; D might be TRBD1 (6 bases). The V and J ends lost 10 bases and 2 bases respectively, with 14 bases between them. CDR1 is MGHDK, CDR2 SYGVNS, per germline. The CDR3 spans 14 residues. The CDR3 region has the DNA TGTGCCACTGGGGGCGGCAGCAACACCGGGGAGCTGTTTTTT. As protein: CATGGGSNTGELFF. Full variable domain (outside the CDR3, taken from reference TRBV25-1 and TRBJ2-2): EADIYQTPRYLVIGTGKKITLECSQTMGHDKMYWYQQDPGMELHLIHYSYGVNSTEKGDLSSESTVSRIRTEHFPLTLESARPSHTSQYLCATGGGSNTGELFFGEGSRLTVL.

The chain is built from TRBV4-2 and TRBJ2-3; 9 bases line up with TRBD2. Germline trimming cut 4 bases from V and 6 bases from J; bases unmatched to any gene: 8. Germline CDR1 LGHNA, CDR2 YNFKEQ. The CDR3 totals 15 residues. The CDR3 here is CASSPRGGDSDTQYF. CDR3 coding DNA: TGTGCCAGCAGCCCCCGCGGGGGGGATTCGGATACGCAGTATTTT.

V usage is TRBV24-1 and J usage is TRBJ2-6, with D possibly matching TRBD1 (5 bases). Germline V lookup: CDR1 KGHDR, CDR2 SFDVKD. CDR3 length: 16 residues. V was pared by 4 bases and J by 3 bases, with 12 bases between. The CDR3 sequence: CATSDSRVGGANVLTF. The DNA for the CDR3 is TGTGCCACCAGTGACTCCAGGGTAGGTGGGGCCAACGTCCTGACTTTC.

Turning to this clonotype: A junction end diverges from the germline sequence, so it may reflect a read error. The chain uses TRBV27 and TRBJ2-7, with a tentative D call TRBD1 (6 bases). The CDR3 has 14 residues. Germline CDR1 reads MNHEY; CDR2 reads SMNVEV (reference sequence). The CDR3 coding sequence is TGTGCCAACAGTTTGGAACAGGGTTTTAACGAGCAGTACTTC. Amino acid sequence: CANSLEQGFNEQYF.

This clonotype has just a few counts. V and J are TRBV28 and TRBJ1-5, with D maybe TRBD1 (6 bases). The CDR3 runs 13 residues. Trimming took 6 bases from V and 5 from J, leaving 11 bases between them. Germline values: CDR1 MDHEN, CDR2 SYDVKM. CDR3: CASRVGADQPQHF. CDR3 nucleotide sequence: TGTGCCAGCAGGGTGGGGGCTGATCAGCCCCAGCATTTT.

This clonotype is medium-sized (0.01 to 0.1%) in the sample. The CDR3 here is CASSLWTSGRGNEQFF. As DNA, the CDR3 is TGTGCCAGCAGTCTCTGGACGAGCGGGAGGGGAAATGAGCAGTTCTTC. The chain employs TRBV28 and TRBJ2-1, with 10 bases that match TRBD2. J gave up 7 bases and V 5 bases, and 11 bases lay outside the gene matches. The CDR3 is made up of 16 amino acids. Germline lookup yields CDR1 MDHEN and CDR2 SYDVKM. Using reference TRBV28 and TRBJ2-1 for the parts outside the CDR3, the full variable domain is DVKVTQSSRYLVKRTGEKVFLECVQDMDHENMFWYRQDPGLGLRLIYFSYDVKMKEKGDIPEGYSVSREKKERFSLILESASTNQTSMYLCASSLWTSGRGNEQFFGPGTRLTVL.

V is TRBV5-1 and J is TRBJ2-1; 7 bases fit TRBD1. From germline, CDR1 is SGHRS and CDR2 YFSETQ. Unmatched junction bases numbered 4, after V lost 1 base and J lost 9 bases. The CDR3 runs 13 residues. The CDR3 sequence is CASSLLQGREQFF. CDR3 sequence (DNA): TGCGCCAGCAGCTTGTTACAGGGGCGTGAGCAGTTCTTC.

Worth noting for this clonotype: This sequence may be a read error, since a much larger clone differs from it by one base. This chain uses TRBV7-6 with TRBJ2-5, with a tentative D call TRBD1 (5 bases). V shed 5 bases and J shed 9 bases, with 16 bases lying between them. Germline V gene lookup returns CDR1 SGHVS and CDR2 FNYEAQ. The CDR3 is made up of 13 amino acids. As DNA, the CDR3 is TGTGCCAGCAGCCTCACAGGTGTGGAGCCCCAGTACTTC. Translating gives CASSLTGVEPQYF.

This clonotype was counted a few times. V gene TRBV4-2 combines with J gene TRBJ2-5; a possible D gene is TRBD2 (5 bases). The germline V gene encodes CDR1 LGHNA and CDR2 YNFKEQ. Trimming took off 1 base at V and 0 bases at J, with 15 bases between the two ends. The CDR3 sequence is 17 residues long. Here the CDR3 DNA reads TGTGCCAGCAGCCAAGCGACTCTAAGAGGGTACCAAGAGACCCAGTACTTC. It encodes CASSQATLRGYQETQYF.

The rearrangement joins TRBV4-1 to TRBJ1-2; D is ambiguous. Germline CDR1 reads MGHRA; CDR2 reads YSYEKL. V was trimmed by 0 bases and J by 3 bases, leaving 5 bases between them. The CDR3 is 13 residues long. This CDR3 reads CASSQEPDYGYTF. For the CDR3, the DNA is TGCGCCAGCAGCCAAGAGCCAGACTATGGCTACACCTTC.

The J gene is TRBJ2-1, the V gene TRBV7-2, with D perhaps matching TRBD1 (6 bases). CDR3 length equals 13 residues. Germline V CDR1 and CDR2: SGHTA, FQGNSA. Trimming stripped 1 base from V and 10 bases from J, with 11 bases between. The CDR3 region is CASSLVTGHEQFF. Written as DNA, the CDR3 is TGTGCCAGCAGCTTAGTGACAGGACACGAGCAGTTCTTC.

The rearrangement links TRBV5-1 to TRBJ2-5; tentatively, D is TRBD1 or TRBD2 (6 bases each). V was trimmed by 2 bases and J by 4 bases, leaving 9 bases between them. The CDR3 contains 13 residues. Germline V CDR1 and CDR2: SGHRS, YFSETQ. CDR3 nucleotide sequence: TGCGCCAGCAGCTTAAGGGGGGCAGAGACCCAGTACTTC. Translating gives CASSLRGAETQYF.